This T cell receptor (beta chain) was documented in a study of T cell repertoires in cytomegalovirus infection. In the study overall: It was the public TCR beta signatures that indicated both CMV infection and matching HLA type.

This CDR3 region has 13 residues. V was clipped by 5 bases and J by 10 bases; unmatched bases: 8. Per the germline V gene, CDR1 is MNHEY and CDR2 is SVGEGT. TCRdb fed the reads into MiXCR, producing one record per CDR3 protein. The sample lists 650,000 to 850,000 distinct CDR3 sequences; 29% were seen once. The sample holds a few counts of this clonotype. Antigen specificity is unknown. The sequence was obtained from a human donor in good health (CMV status not recorded). Some clones in this sample may be carry-over from other donors' samples. Here the sequenced sample was cultured CD8+ T cells from PBMCs, taken from culture after CMV antigen stimulation. The genes are TRBV6-2 or TRBV6-3 and TRBJ2-1, with 7 bases fitting TRBD1. The CDR3 nucleotides are TGTGCCAGCAGTGAAGGGGGCCAGGGGGAGCAGTTCTTC. Amino acid sequence: CASSEGGQGEQFF.